This TCR beta chain is drawn from a study of OX40 agonist ivuxolimab in advanced cancers. Study results and caveats: At 0.1 to 3.0 mg/kg and by week 6, CD4+ and CD8+ T cells in the blood had expanded clonally. Low levels of normalized T-cell clonal expansion also appeared in some nonresponders.

As concerns this clone: Its antigen is unidentified.

Germline CDR1 is SGHKS and CDR2 is YYEKEE (reference sequence). CDR3 length: 15 amino acids. Trimming removed 4 bases from V and 0 bases from J, with 14 bases in between. Sequencing used immunoSEQ multiplex PCR; TCRdb keeps in-frame clones, though not all of them. This table has around 70,000 clones, almost 85% appearing once. The source material was CD4+ or CD8+ T cells sorted from blood, sampled in a trial of the OX40 agonist ivuxolimab. The receptor was isolated from an adult with an advanced solid tumor such as melanoma, head and neck, liver or kidney cancer. The V and J genes are TRBV5-5 and TRBJ2-7; the D gene could be TRBD1 or TRBD2 (5 bases each). Here the CDR3 DNA reads TGTGCCAGCAGCGACCGGGACGGACTCTCCTACGAGCAGTACTTC. As protein: CASSDRDGLSYEQYF. The full variable domain, its missing parts supplied by reference TRBV5-5 and TRBJ2-7, is DAGVTQSPTHLIKTRGQQVTLRCSPISGHKSVSWYQQVLGQGPQFIFQYYEKEERGRGNFPDRFSARQFPNYSSELNVNALLLGDSALYLCASSDRDGLSYEQYFGPGTRLTVT.